This T cell receptor beta chain was documented in a study of Graves' ophthalmopathy and Graves' hyperthyroidism. Scientists amplified the TCR beta CDR3 regions from RNA transcripts. HTBI primers served in a first-round RT-PCR, which a second-round multiplex PCR followed. TCRdb used MiXCR to reprocess the multiplex PCR reads, holding one entry per CDR3 protein. The sample shows roughly 1.1 million distinct CDR3 sequences, about 40% of them seen only once. The CDR3 sequence is 17 residues long. Trimming took off 4 bases at V and 0 bases at J, with 21 bases between the two ends. Germline V lookup: CDR1 GTSNPN, CDR2 SVGIG (reference sequence).

This rearrangement joins TRBV30 to TRBJ1-1; maybe TRBD1 (6 bases). The receptor was isolated from an adult man with Graves' hyperthyroidism. Sequencing was carried out using peripheral blood or thyroid tissue (not recorded which). The CDR3 region is CAWTVDRGGWVNTEAFF. The CDR3 DNA reads as TGTGCCTGGACCGTCGACCGAGGGGGGTGGGTGAACACTGAAGCTTTCTTT.